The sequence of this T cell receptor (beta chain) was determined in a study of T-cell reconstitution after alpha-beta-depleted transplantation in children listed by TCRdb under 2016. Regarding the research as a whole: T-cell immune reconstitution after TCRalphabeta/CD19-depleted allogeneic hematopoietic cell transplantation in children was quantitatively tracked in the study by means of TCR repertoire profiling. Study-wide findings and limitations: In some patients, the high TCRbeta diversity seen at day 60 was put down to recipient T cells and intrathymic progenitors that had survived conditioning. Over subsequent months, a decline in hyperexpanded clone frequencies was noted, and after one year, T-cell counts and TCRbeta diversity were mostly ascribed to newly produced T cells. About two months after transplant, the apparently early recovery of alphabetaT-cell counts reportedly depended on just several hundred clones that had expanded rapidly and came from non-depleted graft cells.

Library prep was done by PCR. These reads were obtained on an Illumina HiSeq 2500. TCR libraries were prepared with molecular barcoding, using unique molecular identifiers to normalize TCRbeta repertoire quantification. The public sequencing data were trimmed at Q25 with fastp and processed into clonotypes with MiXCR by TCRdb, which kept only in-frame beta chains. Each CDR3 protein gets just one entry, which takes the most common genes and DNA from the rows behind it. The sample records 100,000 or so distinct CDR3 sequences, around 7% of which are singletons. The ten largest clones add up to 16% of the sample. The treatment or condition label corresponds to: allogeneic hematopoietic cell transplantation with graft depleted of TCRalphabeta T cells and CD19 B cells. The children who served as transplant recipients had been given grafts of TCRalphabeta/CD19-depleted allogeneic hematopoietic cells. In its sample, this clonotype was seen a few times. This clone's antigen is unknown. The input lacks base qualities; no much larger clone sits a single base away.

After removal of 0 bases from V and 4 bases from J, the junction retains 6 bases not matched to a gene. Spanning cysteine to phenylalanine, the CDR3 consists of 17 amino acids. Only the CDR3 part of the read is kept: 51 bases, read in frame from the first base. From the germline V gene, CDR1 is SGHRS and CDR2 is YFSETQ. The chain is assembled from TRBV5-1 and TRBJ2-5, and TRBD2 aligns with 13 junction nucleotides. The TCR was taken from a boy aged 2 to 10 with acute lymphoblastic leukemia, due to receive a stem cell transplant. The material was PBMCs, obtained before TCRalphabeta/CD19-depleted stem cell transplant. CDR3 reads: CASSLGAGTSGAETQYF. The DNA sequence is TGCGCCAGCAGCTTGGGGGCCGGGACTAGCGGGGCAGAGACCCAGTACTTC.